This T cell receptor beta chain stems from a study of spatial heterogeneity in lung cancer. On the study more broadly: The library had UMIs, and each TCR and UMI pair averaged more than ten raw reads.

Single TCR cDNA molecules each had their own unique molecular identifier. TCRdb itself ran the 5' RACE reads through MiXCR, one entry per CDR3 protein. This sample carries tens of thousands of distinct CDR3 sequences, roughly an eighth of them seen once, and the ten largest clones take 55% to 65%. Germline V gene lookup returns CDR1 SGHVS and CDR2 FNYEAQ. The ends lost 4 bases at V and 0 bases at J; junction bases unmatched: 2. This CDR3 is built from 15 residues. Time point reported: sample taken at primary tumor resection. Donation came from approximately 69 patients with untreated early-stage non-small cell lung cancer.

The sequencing here drew on PBMCs, taken at surgery. The sequence came from a male donor with early-stage non-small cell lung cancer. The chain recombines TRBV7-6 with TRBJ2-3; 9 bases agree with TRBD1. The CDR3 bases are TGTGCCAGCAGCTGGGGACAGGGTAGCACAGATACGCAGTATTTT. It yields the protein CASSWGQGSTDTQYF.